Each of the 8 T cell receptor beta chains below was sequenced from the same sample in a study of blood T cell repertoires in COVID-19. The method was immunoSEQ multiplex PCR; TCRdb's version includes in-frame clones alone and lacks a portion of them. The data contain tens of thousands of clones, roughly 87% of them singletons. The sequenced sample was peripheral blood. All receptors come from a woman of 80 years or more with acute or convalescent COVID-19.

This chain links TRBV27 with TRBJ1-3; D gene ambiguous. The germline V gene has CDR1 MNHEY and CDR2 SMNVEV (reference sequence). This CDR3 is built from 11 residues. Trimming pared 5 bases from V and 7 bases from J, leaving 6 bases between. Here the CDR3 reads CASSRGNTIYF. For the CDR3, the DNA is TGTGCCAGCAGTCGAGGTAACACCATATATTTT.

The chain combines TRBV10-3 with TRBJ2-1; TRBD2 agrees at 14 bases. Per the germline V gene, CDR1 is ENHRY and CDR2 is SYGVKD. The CDR3 totals 15 residues. The V gene end was trimmed by 7 bases and the J gene end by 6 bases; junction bases not matched to a gene: 5. The CDR3 region is CAITPTSGRANEQFF. The CDR3 DNA follows: TGTGCCATCACCCCGACTAGCGGGAGGGCCAATGAGCAGTTCTTC.

The rearrangement joins TRBV9 to TRBJ2-3, with D maybe TRBD2 (6 bases). Trimming stripped 2 bases from V and 6 bases from J, with 13 bases between. The CDR3 consists of 14 residues. CDR1 SGDLS and CDR2 YYNGEE come from the germline V gene. The CDR3 loop is CASSVADAGDTQYF. The CDR3 DNA reads TGTGCCAGCAGCGTTGCGGATGCGGGGGATACGCAGTATTTT.

The V and J genes are TRBV6-5 and TRBJ1-1; D is ambiguous. The CDR3 contains 12 residues. Germline CDR1 reads MNHEY; CDR2 reads SVGAGI. The CDR3 is CGSRNGYTEAFF. The CDR3 DNA is TGTGGCTCGCGTAATGGTTATACTGAAGCTTTCTTT.

This chain uses TRBV24-1 with TRBJ1-1, with D maybe TRBD1 (6 bases). Between the trimmed V and J ends, which lost 4 bases and 1 base, there was a span of 15 bases. The length of the CDR3 is 16 residues. In germline, CDR1 is KGHDR, CDR2 SFDVKD. The DNA for the CDR3 is TGTGCCACCAGTGAGCCAAACAGGGCTACGAACACTGAAGCTTTCTTT. This encodes CATSEPNRATNTEAFF.

CDR3 DNA: TGCGCCAGCAGCTTGGAGGCTAGCGGGAGCTCCTACAATGAGCAGTTCTTC. Translation: CASSLEASGSSYNEQFF. The rearrangement joins TRBV5-1 to TRBJ2-1, with 10 bases fitting TRBD2. The CDR3 has 17 amino acids. V lost 0 bases to trimming and J lost 0 bases; unmatched junction nucleotides: 3. Looked up from germline, CDR1 is SGHRS and CDR2 is YFSETQ.

CDR3 sequence reads: CASSYSDNYQPQHF. The CDR3 DNA reads as TGTGCCAGCAGTTACTCGGACAATTATCAGCCCCAGCATTTT. V gene TRBV6-5 combines with J gene TRBJ1-5, with D possibly TRBD1 on 5 matching bases. V was trimmed by 0 bases and J by 5 bases, leaving 8 bases between them. Germline CDR1 is MNHEY and CDR2 is SVGAGI. There are 14 residues in the CDR3.

This clone was observed a handful of times. This chain joins TRBV7-7 and TRBJ2-3; 9 nucleotides match TRBD1. With 0 bases clipped from V and 3 bases from J, the junction kept 10 bases outside the gene matches. CDR3 size: 18 residues. Germline CDR1 SSHAT, CDR2 FNYEAQ (reference sequence). The CDR3 bases are TGTGCCAGCAGCTTAGCGGTGCCGGGGACAGGGTGGACAGATACGCAGTATTTT. Amino acids: CASSLAVPGTGWTDTQYF.